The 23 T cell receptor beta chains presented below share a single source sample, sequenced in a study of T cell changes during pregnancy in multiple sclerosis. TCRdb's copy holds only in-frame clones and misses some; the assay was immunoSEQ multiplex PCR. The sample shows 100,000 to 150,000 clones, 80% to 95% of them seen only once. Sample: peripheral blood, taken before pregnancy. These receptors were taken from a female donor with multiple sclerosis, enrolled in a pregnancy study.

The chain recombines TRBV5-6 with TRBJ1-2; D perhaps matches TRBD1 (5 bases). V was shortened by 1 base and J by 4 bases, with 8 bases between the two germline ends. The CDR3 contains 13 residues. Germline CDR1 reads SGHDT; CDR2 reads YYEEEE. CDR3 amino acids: CASSLPRAYGYTF. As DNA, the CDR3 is TGTGCCAGCAGCTTGCCCAGGGCCTATGGCTACACCTTC.

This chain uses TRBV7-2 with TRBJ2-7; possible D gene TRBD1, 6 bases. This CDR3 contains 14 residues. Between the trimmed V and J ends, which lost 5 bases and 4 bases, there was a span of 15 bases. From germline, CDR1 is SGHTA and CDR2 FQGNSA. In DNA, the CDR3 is TGTGCCAGCAGCCCCCGCTCAGGGGCGTACGAGCAGTACTTC. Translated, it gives CASSPRSGAYEQYF.

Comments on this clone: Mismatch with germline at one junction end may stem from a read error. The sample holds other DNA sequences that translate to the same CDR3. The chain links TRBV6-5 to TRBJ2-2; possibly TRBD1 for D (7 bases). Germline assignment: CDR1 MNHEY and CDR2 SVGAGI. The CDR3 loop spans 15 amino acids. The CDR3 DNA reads TGTGCCAGCAGTGGCGGGGACAGCCTCACCGGGGAACTGTTTTTT. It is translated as CASSGGDSLTGELFF.

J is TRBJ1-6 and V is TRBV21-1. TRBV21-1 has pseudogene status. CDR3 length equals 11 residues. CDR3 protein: CASSWGGTLHF. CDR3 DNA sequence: TGTGCCAGCTCTTGGGGGGGCACCCTCCACTTT.

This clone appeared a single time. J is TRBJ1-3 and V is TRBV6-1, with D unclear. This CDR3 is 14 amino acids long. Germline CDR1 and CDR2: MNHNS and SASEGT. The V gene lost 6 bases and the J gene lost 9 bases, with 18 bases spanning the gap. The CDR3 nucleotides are TGTGCCAGCAGGCAGGCGGGTTCAGGACCCACCATATATTTT. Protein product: CASRQAGSGPTIYF.

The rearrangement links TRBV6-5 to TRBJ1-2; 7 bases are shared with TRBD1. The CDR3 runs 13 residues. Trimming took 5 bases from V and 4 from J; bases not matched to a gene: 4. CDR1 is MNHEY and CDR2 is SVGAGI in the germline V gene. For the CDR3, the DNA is TGTGCCAGCAGTAGGGGGCGCGGCTATGGCTACACCTTC. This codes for CASSRGRGYGYTF.

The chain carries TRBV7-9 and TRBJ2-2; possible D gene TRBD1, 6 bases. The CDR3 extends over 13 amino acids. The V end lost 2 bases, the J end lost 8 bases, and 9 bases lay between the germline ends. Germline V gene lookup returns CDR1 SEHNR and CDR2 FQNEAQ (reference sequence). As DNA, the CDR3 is TGTGCCAGCAGCTTACGGACAGTTGGGGAGCTGTTTTTT. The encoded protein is CASSLRTVGELFF.

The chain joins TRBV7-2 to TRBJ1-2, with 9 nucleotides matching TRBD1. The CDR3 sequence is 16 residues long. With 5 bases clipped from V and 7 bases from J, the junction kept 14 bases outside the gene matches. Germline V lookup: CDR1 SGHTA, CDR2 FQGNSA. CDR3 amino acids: CASSTPSDRGGSGYTF. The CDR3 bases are TGTGCCAGCAGCACCCCATCGGACAGGGGAGGAAGTGGCTACACCTTC.

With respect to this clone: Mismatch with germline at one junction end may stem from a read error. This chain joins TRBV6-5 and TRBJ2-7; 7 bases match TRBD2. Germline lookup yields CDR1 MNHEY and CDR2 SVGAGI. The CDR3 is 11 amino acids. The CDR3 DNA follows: TGTGCCAGCAGTTACGCGGGGGAGGTTCTCTTC. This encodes CASSYAGEVLF.

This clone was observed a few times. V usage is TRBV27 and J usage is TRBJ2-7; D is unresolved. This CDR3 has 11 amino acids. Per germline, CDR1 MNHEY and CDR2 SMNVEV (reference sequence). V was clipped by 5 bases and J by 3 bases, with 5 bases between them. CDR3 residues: CASSGRYEQYF. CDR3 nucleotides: TGTGCCAGCAGTGGGCGCTACGAGCAGTACTTC.

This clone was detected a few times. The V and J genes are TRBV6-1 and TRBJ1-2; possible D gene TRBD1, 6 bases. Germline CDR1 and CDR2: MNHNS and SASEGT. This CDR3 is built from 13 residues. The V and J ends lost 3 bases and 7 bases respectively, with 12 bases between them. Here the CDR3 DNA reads TGTGCCAGCAGTGAGTACAGGGAAGGTGGCTACACCTTC. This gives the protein CASSEYREGGYTF.

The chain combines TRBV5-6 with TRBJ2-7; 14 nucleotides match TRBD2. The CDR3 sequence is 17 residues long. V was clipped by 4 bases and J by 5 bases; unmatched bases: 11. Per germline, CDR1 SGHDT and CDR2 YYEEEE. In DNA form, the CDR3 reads TGTGCCAGCAGCAACGACCGACTAGCGGGAGGGCCTAACGAGCAGTACTTC. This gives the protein CASSNDRLAGGPNEQYF.

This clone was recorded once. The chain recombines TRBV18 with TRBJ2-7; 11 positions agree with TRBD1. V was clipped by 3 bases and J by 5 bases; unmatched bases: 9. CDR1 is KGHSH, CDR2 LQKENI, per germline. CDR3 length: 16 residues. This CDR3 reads CASSPLSRDRGNEQYF. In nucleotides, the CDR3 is TGTGCCAGCTCACCCTTGTCCCGGGACAGGGGGAACGAGCAGTACTTC.

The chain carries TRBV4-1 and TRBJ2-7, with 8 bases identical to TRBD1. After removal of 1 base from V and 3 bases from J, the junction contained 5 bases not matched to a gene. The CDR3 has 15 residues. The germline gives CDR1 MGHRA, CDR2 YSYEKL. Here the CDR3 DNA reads TGCGCCAGCAGCCAAGCTCCGGGACAGGTCTACGAGCAGTACTTC. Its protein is CASSQAPGQVYEQYF.

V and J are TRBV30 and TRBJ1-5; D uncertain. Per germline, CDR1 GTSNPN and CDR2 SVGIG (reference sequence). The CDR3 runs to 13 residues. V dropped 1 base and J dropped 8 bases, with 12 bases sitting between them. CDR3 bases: TGTGCCTGGAGTGGAACCCAGCGGGAGCCCCAGCATTTT. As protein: CAWSGTQREPQHF.

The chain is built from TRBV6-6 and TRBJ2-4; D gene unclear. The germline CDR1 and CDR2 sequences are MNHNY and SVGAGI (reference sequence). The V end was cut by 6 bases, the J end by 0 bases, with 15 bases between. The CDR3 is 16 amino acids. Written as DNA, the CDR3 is TGTGCCAGCAGCTTAGACGGAGTACTAGCCAAAAACATTCAGTACTTC. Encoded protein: CASSLDGVLAKNIQYF.

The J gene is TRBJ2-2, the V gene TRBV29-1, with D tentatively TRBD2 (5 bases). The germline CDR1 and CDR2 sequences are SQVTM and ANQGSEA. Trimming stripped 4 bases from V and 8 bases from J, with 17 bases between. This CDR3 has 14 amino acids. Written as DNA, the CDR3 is TGCAGCGTTGCACTAGTAGTAGGAACTGGGGAGCTGTTTTTT. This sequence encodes CSVALVVGTGELFF.

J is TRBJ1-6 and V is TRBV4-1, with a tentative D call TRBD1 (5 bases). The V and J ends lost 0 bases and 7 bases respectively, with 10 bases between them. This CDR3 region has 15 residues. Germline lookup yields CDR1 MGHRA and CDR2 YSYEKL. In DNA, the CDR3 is TGCGCCAGCAGCCAAGAGTGGAGGGGCAATTCACCCCTCCACTTT. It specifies CASSQEWRGNSPLHF.

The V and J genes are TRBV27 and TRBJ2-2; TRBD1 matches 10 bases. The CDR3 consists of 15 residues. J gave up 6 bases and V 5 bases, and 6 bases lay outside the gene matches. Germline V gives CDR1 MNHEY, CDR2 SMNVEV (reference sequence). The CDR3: CASSRQGALSGELFF. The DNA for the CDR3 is TGTGCCAGCAGTAGACAGGGGGCGCTTTCCGGGGAGCTGTTTTTT.

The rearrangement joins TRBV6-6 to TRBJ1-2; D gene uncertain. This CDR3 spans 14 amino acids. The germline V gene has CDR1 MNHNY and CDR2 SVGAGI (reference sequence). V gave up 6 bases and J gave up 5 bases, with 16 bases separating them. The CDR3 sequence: CASRTPGSRYGYTF. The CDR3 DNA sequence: TGTGCCAGCAGGACCCCCGGGTCGAGGTATGGCTACACCTTC.

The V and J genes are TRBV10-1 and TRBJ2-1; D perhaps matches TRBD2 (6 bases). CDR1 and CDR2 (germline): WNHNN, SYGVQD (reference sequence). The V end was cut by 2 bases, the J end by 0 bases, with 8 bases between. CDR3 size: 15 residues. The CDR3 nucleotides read TGCGCCAGCAGTGAGCGGGGGAGCTCCTACAATGAGCAGTTCTTC. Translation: CASSERGSSYNEQFF.

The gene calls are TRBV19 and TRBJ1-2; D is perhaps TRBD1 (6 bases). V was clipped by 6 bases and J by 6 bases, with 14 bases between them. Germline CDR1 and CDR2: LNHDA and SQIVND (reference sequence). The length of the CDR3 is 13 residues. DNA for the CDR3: TGTGCCAGTAGGTCTACAGGGTATGATGGCTACACCTTC. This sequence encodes CASRSTGYDGYTF.

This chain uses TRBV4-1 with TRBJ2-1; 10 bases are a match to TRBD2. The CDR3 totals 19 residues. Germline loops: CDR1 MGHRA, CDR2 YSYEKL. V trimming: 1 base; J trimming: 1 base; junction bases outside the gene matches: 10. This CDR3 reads CASSQVQAGGPVSYNEQFF. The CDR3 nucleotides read TGCGCCAGCAGCCAAGTTCAAGCGGGGGGGCCTGTGTCCTACAATGAGCAGTTCTTC.